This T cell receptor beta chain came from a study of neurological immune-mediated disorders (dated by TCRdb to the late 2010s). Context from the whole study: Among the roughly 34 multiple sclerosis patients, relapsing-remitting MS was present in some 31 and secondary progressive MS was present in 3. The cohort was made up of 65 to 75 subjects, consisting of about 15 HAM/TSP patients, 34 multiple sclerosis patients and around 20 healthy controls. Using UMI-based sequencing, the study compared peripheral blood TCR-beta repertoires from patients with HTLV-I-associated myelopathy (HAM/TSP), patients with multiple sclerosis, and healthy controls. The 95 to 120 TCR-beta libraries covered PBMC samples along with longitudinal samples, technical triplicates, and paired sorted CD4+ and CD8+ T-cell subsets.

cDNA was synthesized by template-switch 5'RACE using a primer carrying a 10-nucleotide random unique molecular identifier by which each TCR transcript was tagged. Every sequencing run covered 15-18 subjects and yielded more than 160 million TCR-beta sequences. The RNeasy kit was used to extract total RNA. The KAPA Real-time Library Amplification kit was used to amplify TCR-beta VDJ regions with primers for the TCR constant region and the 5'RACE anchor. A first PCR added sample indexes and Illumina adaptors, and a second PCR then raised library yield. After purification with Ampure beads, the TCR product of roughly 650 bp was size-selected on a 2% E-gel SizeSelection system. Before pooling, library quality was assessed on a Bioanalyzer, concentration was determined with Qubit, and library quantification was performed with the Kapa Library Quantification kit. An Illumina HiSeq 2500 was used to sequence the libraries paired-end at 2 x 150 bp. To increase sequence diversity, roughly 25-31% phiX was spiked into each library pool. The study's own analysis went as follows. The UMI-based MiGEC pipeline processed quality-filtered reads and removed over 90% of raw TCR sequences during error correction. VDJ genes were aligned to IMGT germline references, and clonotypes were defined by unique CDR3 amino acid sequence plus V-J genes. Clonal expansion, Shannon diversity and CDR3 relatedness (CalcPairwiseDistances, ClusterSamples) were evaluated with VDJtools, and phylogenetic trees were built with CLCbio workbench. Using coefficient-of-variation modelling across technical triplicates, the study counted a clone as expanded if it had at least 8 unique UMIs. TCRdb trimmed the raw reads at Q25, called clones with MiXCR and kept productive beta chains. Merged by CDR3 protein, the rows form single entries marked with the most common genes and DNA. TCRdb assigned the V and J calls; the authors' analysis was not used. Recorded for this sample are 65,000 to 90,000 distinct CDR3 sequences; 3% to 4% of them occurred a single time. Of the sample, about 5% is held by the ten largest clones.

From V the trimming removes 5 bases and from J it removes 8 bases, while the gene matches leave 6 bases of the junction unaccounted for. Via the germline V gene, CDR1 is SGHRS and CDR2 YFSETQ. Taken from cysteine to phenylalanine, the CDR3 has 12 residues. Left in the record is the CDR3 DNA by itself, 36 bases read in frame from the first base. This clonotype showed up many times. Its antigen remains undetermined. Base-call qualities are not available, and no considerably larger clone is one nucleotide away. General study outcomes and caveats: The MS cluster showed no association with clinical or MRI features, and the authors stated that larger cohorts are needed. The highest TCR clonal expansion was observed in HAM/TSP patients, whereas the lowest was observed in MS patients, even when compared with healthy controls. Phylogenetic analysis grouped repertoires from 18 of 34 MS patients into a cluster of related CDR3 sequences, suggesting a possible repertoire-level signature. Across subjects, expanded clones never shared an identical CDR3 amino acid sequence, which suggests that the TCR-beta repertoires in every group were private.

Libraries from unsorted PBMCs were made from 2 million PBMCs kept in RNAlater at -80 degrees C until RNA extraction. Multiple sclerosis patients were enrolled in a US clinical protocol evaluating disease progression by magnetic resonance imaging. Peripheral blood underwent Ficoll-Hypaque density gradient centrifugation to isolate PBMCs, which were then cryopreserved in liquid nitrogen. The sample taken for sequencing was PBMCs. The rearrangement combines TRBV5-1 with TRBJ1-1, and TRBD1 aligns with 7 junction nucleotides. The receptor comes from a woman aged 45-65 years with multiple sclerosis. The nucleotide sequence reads TGCGCCAGCAGTCAGCGGACAGGAGAAGCTTTCTTT. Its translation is CASSQRTGEAFF.